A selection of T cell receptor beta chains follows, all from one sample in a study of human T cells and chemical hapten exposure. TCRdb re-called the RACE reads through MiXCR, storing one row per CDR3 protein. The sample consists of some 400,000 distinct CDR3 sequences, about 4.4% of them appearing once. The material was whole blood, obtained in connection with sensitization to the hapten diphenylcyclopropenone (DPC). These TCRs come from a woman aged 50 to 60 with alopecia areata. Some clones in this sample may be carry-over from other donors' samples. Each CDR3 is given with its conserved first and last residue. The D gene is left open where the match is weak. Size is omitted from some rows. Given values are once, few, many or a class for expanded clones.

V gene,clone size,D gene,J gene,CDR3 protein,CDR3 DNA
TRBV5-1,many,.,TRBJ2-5,CASSLAQVETQYF,TGCGCCAGCAGCTTGGCACAGGTAGAGACCCAGTACTTC
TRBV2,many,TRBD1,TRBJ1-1,CASSIQGPREAFF,TGTGCCAGCAGCATACAGGGGCCCCGAGAAGCTTTCTTT
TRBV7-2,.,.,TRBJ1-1,CASSLERGYEAFF,TGTGCCAGCAGCTTAGAGAGGGGATATGAAGCTTTCTTT
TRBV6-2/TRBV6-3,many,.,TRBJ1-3,CASEEARSGNTIYF,TGTGCCAGCGAGGAGGCCCGCTCTGGAAACACCATATATTTT
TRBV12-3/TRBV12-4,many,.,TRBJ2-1,CASSFNNEQFF,TGTGCCAGCAGTTTCAACAATGAGCAGTTCTTC
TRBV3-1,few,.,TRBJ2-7,CASSQSAAYEQYF,TGTGCCAGCAGCCAATCTGCCGCCTACGAGCAGTACTTC
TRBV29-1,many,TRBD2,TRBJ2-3,CSVEKAGGPPDTQYF,TGCAGCGTTGAAAAAGCGGGAGGGCCTCCAGATACGCAGTATTTT
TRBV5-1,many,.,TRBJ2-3,CASSLRPGHADTQYF,TGCGCCAGCAGCCTCAGACCAGGGCACGCAGATACGCAGTATTTT
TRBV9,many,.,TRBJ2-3,CASSEDRASGTDTQYF,TGTGCCAGCAGCGAGGACAGGGCTAGCGGGACAGATACGCAGTATTTT
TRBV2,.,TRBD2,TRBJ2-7,CASGGSSGGARYEQYF,TGTGCCAGCGGCGGTTCTAGCGGGGGGGCCCGGTACGAGCAGTACTTC
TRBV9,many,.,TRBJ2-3,CASSVGSSASTDTQYF,TGTGCCAGCAGCGTAGGGTCTAGCGCTAGCACAGATACGCAGTATTTT
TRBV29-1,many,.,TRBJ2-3,CSVGEWGVTDTQYF,TGCAGCGTAGGGGAATGGGGGGTCACAGATACGCAGTATTTT
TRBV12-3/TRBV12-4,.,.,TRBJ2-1,CASSRLYNEQFF,TGTGCCAGCAGCCGATTATACAATGAGCAGTTCTTC
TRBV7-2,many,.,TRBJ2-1,CASSLDGTPYNEQFF,TGTGCCAGCAGCTTAGACGGCACCCCCTACAATGAGCAGTTCTTC
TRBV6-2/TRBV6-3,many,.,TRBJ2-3,CASQGDPTDTQYF,TGTGCCAGCCAGGGAGATCCCACAGATACGCAGTATTTT
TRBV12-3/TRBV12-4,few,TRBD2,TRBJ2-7,CASRPAGAYEQYF,TGTGCCAGCAGGCCAGCGGGAGCCTACGAGCAGTACTTC
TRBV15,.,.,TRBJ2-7,CATSRGSDSYEQYF,TGTGCCACCAGCAGGGGTAGCGACTCCTACGAGCAGTACTTC
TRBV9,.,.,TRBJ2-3,CASSALSQLHSSTDTQYF,TGTGCCAGCAGCGCGCTCTCTCAGCTCCATTCATCGACAGATACGCAGTATTTT
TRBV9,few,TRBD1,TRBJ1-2,CASSGTGGGYGYTF,TGTGCCAGCAGCGGGACAGGGGGCGGCTATGGCTACACCTTC
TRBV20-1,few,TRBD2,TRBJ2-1,CSAHPTSGVLNEQFF,TGCAGTGCCCACCCGACTAGCGGGGTCCTCAATGAGCAGTTCTTC
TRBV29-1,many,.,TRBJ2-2,CSVRMDGELFF,TGCAGCGTGAGGATGGACGGGGAGCTGTTTTTT
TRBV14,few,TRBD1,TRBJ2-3,CASSQDLAWRQGTDTQYF,TGTGCCAGCAGCCAAGATCTTGCTTGGAGACAGGGGACAGATACGCAGTATTTT
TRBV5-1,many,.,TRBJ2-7,CASSSTSGGGEQYF,TGCGCCAGCAGCTCGACGTCAGGGGGAGGCGAGCAGTACTTC
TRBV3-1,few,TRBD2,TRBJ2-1,CASSQVRGAYNEQFF,TGTGCCAGCAGCCAAGTGCGGGGGGCTTACAATGAGCAGTTCTTC
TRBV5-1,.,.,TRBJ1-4,CASSLARAPDEKLFF,TGCGCCAGCAGCTTGGCCAGGGCCCCGGATGAAAAACTGTTTTTT
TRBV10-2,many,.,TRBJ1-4,CASSLSPYDKLFF,TGCGCCAGCAGCCTCAGCCCTTACGACAAACTGTTTTTT
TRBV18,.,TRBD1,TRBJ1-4,CASSGQGNEKLFF,TGTGCCAGCTCCGGACAGGGGAATGAAAAACTGTTTTTT
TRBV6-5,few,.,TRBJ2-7,CASSYLPDLTSYEQYF,TGTGCCAGCAGTTACCTCCCGGACCTTACCTCCTACGAGCAGTACTTC
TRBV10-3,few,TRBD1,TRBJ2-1,CAIGQGGNEQFF,TGTGCCATTGGACAGGGGGGCAATGAGCAGTTCTTC
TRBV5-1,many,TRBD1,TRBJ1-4,CASSLRTGATNEKLFF,TGCGCCAGCAGCTTAAGGACAGGGGCAACTAATGAAAAACTGTTTTTT
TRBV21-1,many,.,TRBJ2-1,CASSSFLYNEQFF,TGTGCCAGCAGCTCCTTCCTCTACAATGAGCAGTTCTTC
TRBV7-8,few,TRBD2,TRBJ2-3,CASSPRPGLAGTDTQYF,TGTGCCAGCAGCCCCCGACCGGGACTAGCGGGCACAGATACGCAGTATTTT
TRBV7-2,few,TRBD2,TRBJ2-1,CASSSFSGGAYNEQFF,TGTGCCAGCAGCTCCTTTAGCGGGGGCGCCTACAATGAGCAGTTCTTC
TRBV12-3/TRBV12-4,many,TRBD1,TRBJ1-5,CASARDRDSNQPQHF,TGTGCCAGCGCCCGGGACAGGGACAGCAATCAGCCCCAGCATTTT
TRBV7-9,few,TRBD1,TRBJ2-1,CASSAPGQATSGEQFF,TGTGCCAGCAGCGCGCCGGGACAGGCGACGTCTGGTGAGCAGTTCTTC
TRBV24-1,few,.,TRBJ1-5,CATSGLAANQPQHF,TGTGCCACCAGTGGGCTGGCAGCTAATCAGCCCCAGCATTTT